This TCR beta chain was captured by sequencing in a study of CD8 T cells in ankylosing spondylitis. General study findings and limits: One TCR beta motif, made up of roughly eight highly homologous variants, appeared characteristic of ankylosing spondylitis blood. Disease-linked clones displayed a CD8+ phenotype and appeared relatively rarely in peripheral blood. Significant enrichment of disease-linked clones was reported in matched ankylosing spondylitis synovial fluid.

There are 13 residues in the CDR3. Trimming stripped 6 bases from V and 1 base from J, with 10 bases between. This clonotype has just a few counts. Its antigen is unknown. TCRdb reprocessed the 5' RACE reads with MiXCR, giving one entry per CDR3 protein. This sample has about 700,000 distinct CDR3 sequences; 15% to 20% occur once, and the top ten carry around 20%. This receptor was taken from a male donor with ankylosing spondylitis. Sample: blood, either unsorted or a sorted T cell fraction (not recorded which). The chain is built from TRBV12-3 or TRBV12-4 and TRBJ2-7; D unclear. The CDR3 DNA sequence: TGTGCCAGCAGGATCGGCGGATCCTACGAGCAGTACTTC. It codes for CASRIGGSYEQYF.